This T cell receptor (beta chain) was recorded in a study of tumor and adjacent non-tumor tissue in lung cancer. No cell sorting was done before RNA was extracted from the tissue. TCRbeta libraries were built with three rounds of nested PCR, modified from ARM-PCR. From the multiplex PCR reads, TCRdb called clonotypes with MiXCR, one entry per CDR3 protein. The sample shows about 93,000 distinct CDR3 sequences, 65% to 75% of them seen only once. CDR3 length equals 11 residues. The V end was cut by 7 bases, the J end by 9 bases, with 13 bases between. The V gene's germline CDR1 is DFQATT and CDR2 SNEGSKA (reference sequence). This clonotype came up many times.

The TCR sequence derives from a man aged 60-69 years with non-small cell lung cancer. V usage is TRBV20-1 and J usage is TRBJ2-1, with D possibly TRBD2 on 7 matching bases. Sequenced sample: lung tumor tissue. CDR3 protein: CSGRGGAEQFF. The CDR3, as DNA: TGCAGTGGGAGGGGGGGTGCTGAGCAGTTCTTC.